This T cell receptor beta chain was identified in a study of CD49a tissue-resident CD8 T cells in human skin (dated by TCRdb to 2016 to 2017). For the wider study: Subsets of tissue-resident memory CD8+ T cells in human skin, defined by their expression of CD49a, CD69 and CD103, were what the study examined.

With regard to this clone: Its antigen target is currently unknown. The record has no base qualities; no much larger clone is one base away.

Preparation of the library involved the immunoSEQ multiplex PCR assay. The original methods were these. How frequently each TCR V beta family was used was compared between the sorted CD8+ T cell populations from blood, dermis and epidermis. In TCRdb, the immuneACCESS table is reduced to in-frame sequences with V and J assigned. These tables do not hold every clone; where another copy was compared, an unresolved V gene accounts for under half, and the others remain unexplained. V and J calls and clone size are as listed in that table; D and trimming were resolved from the DNA. This sample is represented by about 1,500 clones; 65% of them were singletons. Jointly, the top ten make up approximately 33% of the sample. For 4 to 6 healthy donors, CD8+ T cells were sorted from blood, dermis and epidermis, and the TCR beta CDR3 regions of these cells were analysed. Both blood and skin samples were provided by each TCR-sequenced donor, and all TCR-sequenced donors were healthy individuals. Sorting was used to isolate CD8+ T cell populations ahead of TCR beta sequencing.

Input material: CLA- CD8+ effector memory T cells sorted from blood. This TCR was recovered from a human donor in good health.

In nucleotides, the sequence is TGTGCCAGCAGTCTACCCGGCGGGGGTAATGAGCAGTTCTTC. Its protein product is CASSLPGGGNEQFF. Here the chain combines TRBV6-6 and TRBJ2-1; 7 middle bases align to TRBD2. The germline V gene (reference sequence) gives CDR1 as MNHNY and CDR2 as SVGAGI. The CDR3 numbers 14 residues from cysteine through phenylalanine. Only the CDR3 part of the read is kept: 42 bases, read in frame from the first base. Trimmed from V: 5 bases; trimmed from J: 7 bases; junction bases lacking a gene match: 8.